This TCR beta chain was recovered during a study of beta chain features in type 1 diabetes. CD45RO/CCR7/CD25/CD127/CD95/CD27 separated CD4+ naive, central memory, regulatory and stem cell-like memory cells by sorting. Sorting produced populations that all topped 98% purity. General observations from the study: Using cDNA template may skew counts toward highly expressing activated cells. Among type 1 diabetes patients, VDJ junctions had fewer insertions and more deletions. There was a moderate but significant shortening of TCRB CDR3s in all four CD4+ subsets of Type 1 diabetes patients.

cDNA synthesis used the whole RNA isolate, giving expressed TCRB sequences. Some clones are missing from TCRdb's copy, which holds only in-frame ones; the method was immunoSEQ multiplex PCR. The sample lists about 650,000 clones, 9.5% to 15% occurring once. Concerning this clone: The antigen is undetermined.

The CDR3 loop spans 14 amino acids. From germline, CDR1 is SGDLS and CDR2 YYNGEE. The V end lost 3 bases, the J end lost 0 bases, and 10 bases lay between the germline ends. Sequenced material: naive CD4+ T cells from blood. The sequence came from a man aged 30 to 39 with type 1 diabetes. The rearrangement links TRBV9 to TRBJ2-7; either TRBD1 or TRBD2 may supply D (5 bases each). CDR3 sequence: CASSGGESSYEQYF. DNA for the CDR3: TGTGCCAGCAGCGGAGGGGAGAGCTCCTACGAGCAGTACTTC.